Shown below are 18 T cell receptor delta chains from a single sample sequenced in a study of gamma-delta T cells after stem cell transplantation. TCRdb reprocessed the RT-PCR reads using CATT. The sample consists of roughly 7,500 delta-chain clones, roughly 15% of them appearing once. The sample was gamma-delta T cells. The receptors come from a human donor. It is not recorded whose cells these are; they may come from a transplant donor.

This clone was picked up a small number of times. A read error may account for a junction end that differs from germline. The chain employs TRDV1 and TRDJ1; TRDD3 aligns across 11 bases. Germline assignment: CDR1 TSWWSYY and CDR2 QGS. This CDR3 is built from 19 residues. The CDR3 here is CALGEDFPAGGYFRDKFIF. The CDR3 DNA is TGTGCTCTTGGGGAAGACTTTCCGGCTGGGGGATACTTTAGAGATAAATTCATCTTT.

As concerns this clone: A much larger clonotype is one base distant, so this may be a read error. Other DNA sequences of this sample code for an identical CDR3. V gene TRDV2 combines with J gene TRDJ2; TRDD3 agrees at 7 bases. CDR3 length: 15 amino acids. Germline V CDR1 and CDR2: GEAIGNYY, EKD. Losses at the gene ends were 3 bases for V and 1 base for J; bases not matched to a gene: 4. CDR3 sequence: CACDVLGDLTAQLFF. CDR3 sequence (DNA): TGTGCCTGTGACGTATTGGGGGATTTGACAGCACAACTCTTCTTT.

Turning to this clone: Since a far larger clone is one base different, this is likely a read error. The chain joins TRDV2 to TRDJ3, with 8 positions matching TRDD3. The germline gives CDR1 GEAIGNYY, CDR2 EKD. CDR3 length: 21 amino acids. CDR3 loop: CACDTVLGASASSWGTRQMFF. The CDR3 DNA reads as TGTGCCTGTGACACTGTACTGGGGGCCTCCGCCAGCTCCTGGGGCACCCGACAGATGTTTTTC.

Notes on this clone: This sample includes further DNA sequences coding for the same CDR3. The chain is built from TRDV2 and TRDJ3, with TRDD3 matching over 9 bases. The CDR3 covers 17 residues. Per germline, CDR1 GEAIGNYY and CDR2 EKD. Germline trimming cut 2 bases from V and 7 bases from J; bases unmatched to any gene: 8. CDR3: CACDILGEKKDTRQMFF. CDR3 nucleotide sequence: TGTGCCTGTGACATACTGGGGGAGAAGAAAGACACCCGACAGATGTTTTTC.

This clone was detected only once. A much larger clone lies one base from this, so it may be a read error. This chain connects TRDV1 to TRDJ1; TRDD3 agrees at 10 bases. J gave up 10 bases and V 7 bases, and 15 bases lay outside the gene matches. Germline values: CDR1 TSWWSYY, CDR2 QGS. This CDR3 spans 15 amino acids. The CDR3 region has the DNA TGTGCTCTTGTGGAGCCAGTGAGCTGGGGGATAAGACTCATCTTT. Amino acid sequence: CALVEPVSWGIRLIF.

As regards this clone: With only one base between it and a far larger clone, this is likely a read error. The chain combines TRDV2 with TRDJ1; 13 bases map to TRDD3. Germline assignment: CDR1 GEAIGNYY and CDR2 EKD. The CDR3 extends over 20 amino acids. After removal of 3 bases from V and 0 bases from J, the junction contained 15 bases not matched to a gene. CDR3 in amino acids: CACDPLLGDTRLGYTDKLIF. The CDR3 DNA sequence: TGTGCCTGTGACCCTTTACTGGGGGATACGCGACTCGGGTACACCGATAAACTCATCTTT.

About this clone itself: At one of its ends the junction is not consistent with the germline gene, which may arise from a read error. The CDR3 bases are TGTGCCTGTGACAGTACTGGGGGATACGGGAGCCCCTGGGACACCCGACAAATGTTTTTC. Protein product: CACDSTGGYGSPWDTRQMFF. The chain links TRDV2 to TRDJ3, with 13 nucleotides matching TRDD3. This CDR3 is 20 amino acids long. CDR1 is GEAIGNYY and CDR2 is EKD in the germline V gene.

A remark on this clone: A much larger clone differs from this one at a single base, so this may be a read error. Other nucleotide sequences in the sample specify the same CDR3. The V and J genes are TRDV2 and TRDJ1; the match to TRDD3 covers 10 bases. This CDR3 contains 15 residues. The J segment lost 0 bases and the V segment lost 7 bases, leaving 7 bases of the junction unmatched. The germline V gene has CDR1 GEAIGNYY and CDR2 EKD. In DNA form, the CDR3 reads TGTGCCTGCGATACTGGGGGATCGTACACCGATAAACTCATCTTT. Encoded protein: CACDTGGSYTDKLIF.

A note on this clone: It may be a read error: a sequence one base away is much more abundant. This rearrangement joins TRDV2 to TRDJ1, with 13 bases lining up with TRDD3. The J segment lost 0 bases and the V segment lost 0 bases, leaving 12 bases of the junction unmatched. There are 20 residues in the CDR3. Per germline, CDR1 GEAIGNYY and CDR2 EKD. The CDR3, as DNA: TGTGCCTGTGACACCGTCCGGGACTGGGGGATACGTACAGACACCGATAAACTCATCTTT. Translating gives CACDTVRDWGIRTDTDKLIF.

This clone was picked up a small number of times. Given a much more abundant clone one base away, this may be a read error. The chain has TRDV2 and TRDJ3; 9 bases are a match to TRDD3. There are 20 residues in the CDR3. V shed 3 bases, J shed 4 bases, and the junction held 15 bases outside the gene matches. Germline V gene data show CDR1 as GEAIGNYY and CDR2 as EKD. This CDR3 reads CACDGILGETREWDTRQMFF. The CDR3 DNA reads as TGTGCCTGTGACGGCATACTGGGGGAAACGCGAGAGTGGGACACCCGACAGATGTTTTTC.

The genes are TRDV1 and TRDJ1, with 7 bases that match TRDD3. The CDR3 runs to 22 residues. V lost 7 bases and J lost 0; bases outside the gene matches: 29. CDR1 is TSWWSYY and CDR2 is QGS in the germline V gene. CDR3 DNA sequence: TGTGCTCTTGTGGGTCGTACAACATCTTTGTACTGGGGATTGGGGTACACCGATAAACTCATCTTT. Translated, it gives CALVGRTTSLYWGLGYTDKLIF.

V and J are TRDV1 and TRDJ1; D gene ambiguous. The CDR3 has 15 residues. V lost 1 base and J lost 4, with 13 bases in between. Looked up from germline, CDR1 is TSWWSYY and CDR2 is QGS. The chain's CDR3 is CALGEPTFEHDKLIF. Written as DNA, the CDR3 is TGTGCTCTTGGGGAACCTACGTTCGAGCACGATAAACTCATCTTT.

In this sample, this clone is medium-sized (0.01 to 0.1%). V is TRDV3 and J is TRDJ1; TRDD2 aligns across 7 bases. Germline V gene lookup returns CDR1 TVYSNPD and CDR2 GDNSRS (reference sequence). This CDR3 has 14 amino acids. For the CDR3, the DNA is TGTGCTTCGGCCTTCCTGGATGAACCCGATAAACTCATCTTT. Its protein is CASAFLDEPDKLIF.

The table lists this clone with a few counts. A much larger clone differs from this one at a single base, so this may be a read error. Other DNA sequences in this sample translate to the same CDR3. This chain links TRDV2 with TRDJ3; D possibly corresponds to TRDD3 (5 bases). Germline-derived CDR1 and CDR2 are GEAIGNYY and EKD. The CDR3 is 15 residues long. The CDR3 is CACDTGYWDTRQMFF. The CDR3 coding sequence is TGTGCCTGCGACACCGGATACTGGGACACCCGACAGATGTTTTTC.

About this clone: This likely stems from a read error, as it lies one base from a far larger clone. The rearrangement uses TRDV2 and TRDJ3; 11 positions agree with TRDD3. The V gene end was trimmed by 2 bases and the J gene end by 3 bases; junction bases not matched to a gene: 8. CDR1 is GEAIGNYY, CDR2 EKD, per germline. The CDR3 covers 19 residues. As DNA, the CDR3 is TGTGCCTGTGACATACTGGGGGATATGAGCTACTGGGACACCCGACAGATGTTTTTC. As protein: CACDILGDMSYWDTRQMFF.

This clone was detected only a few times. A read error may explain this, as a much larger clone is one base away. The same CDR3 arises from other DNA sequences in this sample as well. V and J are TRDV2 and TRDJ1; 12 nucleotides match TRDD3. The V gene end was trimmed by 7 bases and the J gene end by 0 bases; junction bases not matched to a gene: 23. Germline CDR1 GEAIGNYY, CDR2 EKD. This CDR3 is 21 amino acids long. CDR3: CACDLSKRDWGIPKYTDKLIF. The CDR3 nucleotides read TGTGCCTGCGACCTCTCCAAGCGGGACTGGGGGATACCCAAGTACACCGATAAACTCATCTTT.

Concerning this clone itself: A single base is all that separates this from a far larger clone, so a read error is likely. V and J are TRDV2 and TRDJ3, with 11 bases aligning to TRDD3. The trim removed 2 bases at V and 2 bases at J, leaving 4 bases unmatched. In germline, CDR1 is GEAIGNYY, CDR2 EKD. The CDR3 is 18 amino acids. CDR3 protein: CACDKLLGDTWDTRQMFF. DNA of the CDR3: TGTGCCTGTGACAAACTACTGGGGGATACCTGGGACACCCGACAGATGTTTTTC.

In its sample, this clone ranks as medium-sized. This chain joins TRDV2 and TRDJ3; 8 bases line up with TRDD3. Losses at the gene ends were 0 bases for V and 1 base for J; bases not matched to a gene: 10. Germline CDR1 is GEAIGNYY and CDR2 is EKD. This CDR3 has 20 residues. The CDR3 sequence is CACDTRYWGPFSWDTRQMFF. The CDR3, as DNA: TGTGCCTGTGACACCCGGTACTGGGGGCCGTTTTCCTGGGACACCCGACAGATGTTTTTC.